These 27 T cell receptor beta chains were sequenced from one sample in a study of blood T cell repertoires in COVID-19. Produced via immunoSEQ multiplex PCR; TCRdb's table is partial and in-frame only. The sample gives 200,000 to 300,000 clones, around 88% of which show up once; 6% to 6.5% is in the top ten. The sample was peripheral blood. These receptors all stem from a woman aged 25 to 39 with COVID-19, enrolled during active disease.

The chain uses TRBV18 and TRBJ2-3, with TRBD2 identical over 7 bases. The trim removed 4 bases at V and 1 base at J, leaving 5 bases unmatched. This CDR3 contains 15 residues. Germline values: CDR1 KGHSH, CDR2 LQKENI. CDR3 protein: CASSLSGLGTDTQYF. The CDR3 DNA sequence: TGTGCCAGCTCACTTAGCGGGTTAGGCACAGATACGCAGTATTTT.

This clone was detected only a few times. V is TRBV11-2 and J is TRBJ2-5, with 7 bases matching TRBD2. With V trimmed by 5 bases and J by 1 base, 4 bases remained unmatched. This CDR3 has 14 residues. In germline, CDR1 is SGHAT, CDR2 FQNNGV. The DNA of the CDR3 is TGTGCCAGCAGCCTTGGGACTACCCAAGAGACCCAGTACTTC. It translates to CASSLGTTQETQYF.

DNA of the CDR3: TGTGCCAGCTCACCGGGGGCGAACACTGAAGCTTTCTTT. As protein: CASSPGANTEAFF. This rearrangement joins TRBV18 to TRBJ1-1; possible D gene TRBD1, 6 bases. V dropped 3 bases and J dropped 1 base, with 6 bases sitting between them. The CDR3 extends over 13 amino acids. CDR1 KGHSH and CDR2 LQKENI come from the germline V gene. The full variable domain, its missing parts supplied by reference TRBV18 and TRBJ1-1, is NAGVMQNPRHLVRRRGQEARLRCSPMKGHSHVYWYRQLPEEGLKFMVYLQKENIIDESGMPKERFSAEFPKEGPSILRIQQVVRGDSAAYFCASSPGANTEAFFGQGTRLTVV.

The chain uses TRBV6-6 and TRBJ1-3, with 8 positions matching TRBD1. The germline V gene encodes CDR1 MNHNY and CDR2 SVGAGI (reference sequence). V was pared by 6 bases and J by 0 bases, with 13 bases of the junction left unmatched. CDR3 length equals 18 residues. The chain's CDR3 is CASSRSQGAPLSGNTIYF. DNA of the CDR3: TGTGCCAGCAGCCGATCCCAGGGGGCGCCCCTCTCTGGAAACACCATATATTTT.

The chain uses TRBV5-1 and TRBJ2-5; maybe TRBD2 (7 bases). CDR3 length equals 13 residues. Germline V gene lookup returns CDR1 SGHRS and CDR2 YFSETQ. Trimming took 5 bases from V and 5 from J, leaving 13 bases between them. The DNA for the CDR3 is TGCGCCAGCAGAGGGGGGGGAGTGGAGACCCAGTACTTC. Amino acids: CASRGGGVETQYF.

This sequence joins TRBV18 and TRBJ2-1, with 7 positions matching TRBD1. V gave up 2 bases and J gave up 8 bases; unmatched junction bases: 6. This CDR3 is 14 amino acids long. Germline V CDR1 and CDR2: KGHSH, LQKENI. CDR3 bases: TGTGCCAGCTCACCAGGGGACAGAGGAGATGAGCAGTTCTTC. It specifies CASSPGDRGDEQFF. Complete variable domain (other parts from reference TRBV18 and TRBJ2-1): NAGVMQNPRHLVRRRGQEARLRCSPMKGHSHVYWYRQLPEEGLKFMVYLQKENIIDESGMPKERFSAEFPKEGPSILRIQQVVRGDSAAYFCASSPGDRGDEQFFGPGTRLTVL.

This chain uses TRBV10-3 with TRBJ2-1; the match to TRBD2 covers 10 bases. Trimming cost V 11 bases and J 5 bases; bases outside gene matches: 18. This CDR3 region has 17 residues. Germline V lookup: CDR1 ENHRY, CDR2 SYGVKD. Written as DNA, the CDR3 is TGTGCCGGCAGCCCCGAGCGGGGGGGCGTCGGCGACAATGAGCAGTTCTTC. Residues: CAGSPERGGVGDNEQFF.

This sequence joins TRBV9 and TRBJ1-2, with a weak D call TRBD1 (6 bases). CDR3 length: 14 residues. In germline, CDR1 is SGDLS, CDR2 YYNGEE. Trimming took off 4 bases at V and 5 bases at J, with 15 bases between the two ends. CDR3 sequence: CASSMGQGRYGYTF. CDR3 nucleotides: TGTGCCAGCAGCATGGGACAAGGGCGATATGGCTACACCTTC. Looking up the rest from reference TRBV9 and TRBJ1-2 gives the full variable domain: DSGVTQTPKHLITATGQRVTLRCSPRSGDLSVYWYQQSLDQGLQFLIQYYNGEERAKGNILERFSAQQFPDLHSELNLSSLELGDSALYFCASSMGQGRYGYTFGSGTRLTVV.

The chain uses TRBV24-1 and TRBJ2-1, with D hard to call. The germline V gene has CDR1 KGHDR and CDR2 SFDVKD. There are 13 residues in the CDR3. Between the trimmed V and J ends, which lost 0 bases and 7 bases, there was a span of 6 bases. In nucleotides, the CDR3 is TGTGCCACCAGTGATTTGCTTCGGAATGAGCAGTTCTTC. This gives the protein CATSDLLRNEQFF.

This chain uses TRBV5-1 with TRBJ2-1; 8 bases are shared with TRBD1. V was pared by 7 bases and J by 7 bases, with 13 bases of the junction left unmatched. CDR3 length equals 15 residues. CDR1 SGHRS and CDR2 YFSETQ come from the germline V gene. The CDR3 loop reads CASSLTGGWSNEQFF. Here the CDR3 DNA reads TGCGCCAGCTCCCTCACAGGGGGTTGGTCGAATGAGCAGTTCTTC.

The V gene is TRBV18, the J gene TRBJ2-3, with D possibly matching TRBD1 (7 bases). This CDR3 is built from 16 residues. Germline V gene data show CDR1 as KGHSH and CDR2 as LQKENI. Trimming cost V 2 bases and J 2 bases, with 14 bases left between them. Here the CDR3 reads CASSPGGGGLTDTQYF. CDR3 coding DNA: TGTGCCAGCTCACCAGGAGGGGGCGGCCTCACAGATACGCAGTATTTT.

The CDR3 reads CASSSTGYTQYF. CDR3 DNA sequence: TGTGCCAGCAGCTCGACAGGGTACACGCAGTATTTT. This chain uses TRBV14 with TRBJ2-3, with 7 positions matching TRBD1. The CDR3 has 12 amino acids. Germline CDR1 SGHDN, CDR2 FVKESK. The J segment lost 9 bases and the V segment lost 5 bases, leaving 5 bases of the junction unmatched.

This clone has more than one count but fewer than ten. V usage is TRBV4-3 and J usage is TRBJ1-4; the D gene is possibly TRBD1 (6 bases). Germline V gene lookup returns CDR1 LGHNA and CDR2 YSLEER. The CDR3 runs 17 residues. Trimming removed 0 bases at V and 4 bases at J, with 15 bases between. CDR3 DNA: TGCGCCAGCAGCCAAGATCTGGCGGACAGAATTAATGAAAAACTGTTTTTT. Its protein is CASSQDLADRINEKLFF.

The rearrangement joins TRBV2 to TRBJ2-7; TRBD1 might be the D (6 bases). The germline V gene has CDR1 SNHLY and CDR2 FYNNEI. Trimming stripped 7 bases from V and 0 bases from J, with 13 bases between. There are 14 residues in the CDR3. DNA for the CDR3: TGTGCCAGCATTCGGACAGCGAGCTCCTACGAGCAGTACTTC. Its protein product is CASIRTASSYEQYF.

V gene TRBV25-1 combines with J gene TRBJ1-4; 8 positions match TRBD1. The CDR3 has 15 residues. Per germline, CDR1 MGHDK and CDR2 SYGVNS. Trimming at V came to 2 bases and at J to 13 bases, leaving 12 bases not matched to a gene. CDR3 protein: CASSELTGASGGLFF. The DNA for the CDR3 is TGTGCCAGCAGTGAACTGACAGGGGCTTCGGGGGGACTGTTTTTT.

The chain is built from TRBV11-2 and TRBJ2-2; D may be TRBD1 (5 bases). The ends were cut back, 1 base at V and 3 bases at J, with 15 bases in the middle. This CDR3 comprises 17 residues. Per germline, CDR1 SGHAT and CDR2 FQNNGV. The CDR3 DNA is TGTGCCAGCAGCTTAGTATGGCGGCAGGGATACACCGGGGAGCTGTTTTTT. This translates into CASSLVWRQGYTGELFF.

The V and J genes are TRBV5-1 and TRBJ2-3, with D maybe TRBD1 (8 bases). Germline CDR1 is SGHRS and CDR2 is YFSETQ. The germline V and J ends were trimmed by 4 bases and 2 bases, with 17 bases remaining between them. CDR3 size: 16 residues. In DNA form, the CDR3 reads TGCGCCAGCAGCCCGGGAGGTCAGGGGGCCACAGATACGCAGTATTTT. It translates to CASSPGGQGATDTQYF.

This chain joins TRBV18 and TRBJ2-3; D remains unclear. Germline CDR1 KGHSH, CDR2 LQKENI. V was shortened by 4 bases and J by 0 bases, with 8 bases between the two germline ends. This CDR3 is built from 14 residues. The CDR3 DNA reads as TGTGCCAGCTCACGGCAGGCTAGCACAGATACGCAGTATTTT. Translating gives CASSRQASTDTQYF.

The V and J genes are TRBV7-6 and TRBJ2-1; tentative D call: TRBD1 (7 bases). V lost 0 bases to trimming and J lost 2 bases, with 14 bases between them. The CDR3 is 17 residues long. CDR1 is SGHVS, CDR2 FNYEAQ, per germline. The CDR3 nucleotides are TGTGCCAGCAGCTTAGCTTGGAGGAGGGGGCCCTACAATGAGCAGTTCTTC. Its protein is CASSLAWRRGPYNEQFF.

This clone was detected a few times. This sequence joins TRBV11-2 and TRBJ2-1; maybe TRBD2 (6 bases). The V and J ends lost 4 bases and 4 bases respectively, with 11 bases between them. This CDR3 has 14 amino acids. CDR1 is SGHAT, CDR2 FQNNGV, per germline. CDR3: CASSSRGIYNEQFF. The CDR3 DNA reads TGTGCCAGCAGCTCGCGCGGGATTTACAATGAGCAGTTCTTC. Full variable domain (rest looked up from reference TRBV11-2 and TRBJ2-1): EAGVAQSPRYKIIEKRQSVAFWCNPISGHATLYWYQQILGQGPKLLIQFQNNGVVDDSQLPKDRFSAERLKGVDSTLKIQPAKLEDSAVYLCASSSRGIYNEQFFGPGTRLTVL.

The chain employs TRBV29-1 and TRBJ2-3; weak D call: TRBD2 (6 bases). Germline CDR1 is SQVTM and CDR2 is ANQGSEA. V dropped 6 bases and J dropped 5 bases, with 21 bases sitting between them. This CDR3 spans 15 amino acids. DNA for the CDR3: TGCAGCGTCAATCAAGGCGGGGCCCCTGGAGATACGCAGTATTTT. Translated: CSVNQGGAPGDTQYF.

The chain carries TRBV5-1 and TRBJ2-1; 7 positions agree with TRBD2. This CDR3 contains 14 residues. Germline loops: CDR1 SGHRS, CDR2 YFSETQ. The V and J ends lost 3 bases and 4 bases, in that order; junction bases with no gene match: 4. The DNA for the CDR3 is TGCGCCAGCAGCTCGAGCGGGGCTTACAATGAGCAGTTCTTC. It specifies CASSSSGAYNEQFF.

The chain employs TRBV27 and TRBJ2-7, with unresolved D. Germline V gene data show CDR1 as MNHEY and CDR2 as SMNVEV (reference sequence). V was clipped by 4 bases and J by 3 bases, with 13 bases between them. This CDR3 spans 14 amino acids. The CDR3 nucleotides read TGTGCCAGCAGTTCCCCCCGCCTGAGCTACGAGCAGTACGTC. This sequence encodes CASSSPRLSYEQYV.

This chain joins TRBV6-2 or TRBV6-3 and TRBJ1-5, with a possible D match to TRBD1 (6 bases). The CDR3 loop spans 13 amino acids. The V gene's germline CDR1 is MNHEY and CDR2 SVGEGT. Deletions cut 5 bases from V and 6 bases from J, with 11 bases between. In nucleotides, the CDR3 is TGTGCCAGCAGTGGACAGCATATTCAGCCCCAGCATTTT. Its protein is CASSGQHIQPQHF.

This rearrangement joins TRBV5-5 to TRBJ2-1, with 16 positions matching TRBD2. Trimming removed 0 bases from V and 0 bases from J; junction bases left unmatched: 3. CDR1 and CDR2 from the germline V gene are SGHKS and YYEKEE (reference sequence). This CDR3 region has 19 residues. The CDR3 protein is CASSLAGLAGGSSYNEQFF. The CDR3 DNA reads TGTGCCAGCAGCTTGGCGGGACTAGCGGGGGGGAGCTCCTACAATGAGCAGTTCTTC.

The chain has TRBV11-2 and TRBJ2-7, with 8 bases lining up with TRBD2. The germline V gene has CDR1 SGHAT and CDR2 FQNNGV. CDR3 length: 15 residues. The ends lost 7 bases at V and 7 bases at J; junction bases unmatched: 15. DNA of the CDR3: TGTGCCAGCAAAATCTCCGGGGGGGCCGAGACGGAGCAGTACTTC. This translates into CASKISGGAETEQYF.

The chain joins TRBV27 to TRBJ1-4; D gene uncertain. Trimming took off 6 bases at V and 1 base at J, with 9 bases between the two ends. The germline V gene has CDR1 MNHEY and CDR2 SMNVEV (reference sequence). The CDR3 runs 14 residues. CDR3 residues: CASRSTQTNEKLFF. Here the CDR3 DNA reads TGTGCCAGCAGGTCGACTCAAACTAATGAAAAACTGTTTTTT.